This T cell receptor beta chain was identified in a study of CD8+ T cells in alopecia areata (dated by TCRdb to between 2017 and 2018). About the investigation overall: The treated patients took part in an open-label pilot trial in which moderate-to-severe alopecia areata was treated with oral tofacitinib at 5 to 10 mg twice daily. Tofacitinib was given for 6 to 18 months, followed by 6 months of follow-up off drug to assess delayed response and recurrence. On the human side, TCRbeta sequencing was run on scalp tissue and on sorted CD4+ and CD8+ peripheral blood T cells from healthy controls and from alopecia areata patients with either patchy or totalis/universalis disease. For the treated patients, the SALT score, which quantifies what percentage of scalp surface area is affected, served as the measure of disease severity. RNA was extracted with the PAXgene miRNA kit for fixed scalp, the miRNeasy kit for PBMCs, and the RNeasy kit for mouse skin. To study T cell clonal expansion in alopecia areata, the researchers applied high-throughput TCRbeta sequencing to both the C3H/HeJ mouse model and human patients. Patients on tofacitinib were biopsied at baseline and after 4 and 24 weeks of treatment, and several of the patients also had a later scalp biopsy. Scalp clonality was compared across normal scalp (n=4), patchy alopecia areata scalp (n=8), and alopecia totalis/universalis scalp (n=8). Amplification of TCRbeta CDR3 regions was done by immunoSEQ multiplex PCR using 35 Vbeta forward primers and 13 Jbeta reverse primers. Summary of the overall study and its limitations: Tofacitinib significantly decreased scalp clonality and the number of expanded CD8+ clones among the top 100 scalp clones. During tofacitinib treatment, many expanded lesional clones remained in scalp and blood, and this persistence may partly explain relapse after treatment is stopped. Higher clonality and more expanded CD8+ clones were observed in lesional scalp than in normal scalp, particularly in alopecia totalis/universalis, a finding suggestive of antigenic drive. TCR sequences shared between patients were less clear than in mice, possibly partly because of HLA diversity in the patient population. Because the treated cohort was small and included a single nonresponder, larger studies are needed to assess links between baseline CD8+ expansion and response. Unlike mouse skin, which is dominated by gammadelta T cells, normal human skin has resident alphabeta T cells that are also sequenced, and this complicates analysis of the scalp TCR repertoire.

Notes on this clone: The antigen this receptor binds is unknown. One base away there is no much larger clone; base qualities are not given.

In light of the paper, this sample's time point label describes: less than five weeks on oral tofacitinib. The treatment or condition label corresponds to: oral pan-JAK inhibitor, 5-10 mg twice daily. Lesional scalp punch biopsies and peripheral blood were collected from alopecia areata patients. PBMCs were isolated by density centrifugation and stained for CD3, CD4 and CD8, after which CD4+ and CD8+ T cells were sorted on a FACSAria. The protocol used for the library was the immunoSEQ multiplex PCR assay. To provide template for TCR sequencing, every sample had RNA extracted and reverse transcribed into cDNA. SuperScript III was used to make first-strand cDNA, primed with a 2:1 mix of oligo-dT and random hexamers. A synthetic immune receptor repertoire was used to assess amplification bias, and residual bias was removed computationally. The study's own analysis went as follows. Raw reads were preprocessed to remove errors, and CDR3 was defined by IMGT conventions from the conserved cysteine to phenylalanine. Clonality was computed as 1 minus the Shannon entropy, with the entropy normalized by log2 of the number of productive unique TCRs. Scalp TCRbeta sequences were cross-referenced with sorted blood CD4 and CD8 repertoires so that the CD4 or CD8 identity of scalp clones could be inferred. TCRdb provides this immuneACCESS table in a form limited to in-frame rearrangements. Some clones are lacking; in checked studies, under half of them reflect an unresolved V gene, and why the rest are absent is not known. The V and J calls and the clone size are those of that table, but D and trimming were determined from the DNA. This sample is represented by about 220,000 clones; more than 45% of them were singletons. 1.5% to 2% of the sample rests with the top ten.

V trim: 4 bases; J trim: 5 bases; unmatched bases: 4. From the cysteine through the phenylalanine, the CDR3 covers 14 amino acids. The read is trimmed to its CDR3 DNA, 42 bases read in frame from base 1. The germline V gene encodes CDR1 SGHRS and CDR2 YFSETQ. The rearrangement combines TRBV5-1 with TRBJ1-1; TRBD1 fits 11 bases in the junction. The receptor's source is a human donor with alopecia areata. The sequences come from CD4+ T cells sorted from blood, collected at week 4, from a patient treated with tofacitinib. Here is the DNA: TGCGCCAGCAGCGCCGGGACAGGGGGAACTGAAGCTTTCTTT. This translates into CASSAGTGGTEAFF.